The rows below give T cell receptor beta chains drawn from one sample of a study of post-analysis software for immune sequencing data. TCRdb re-derived calls from the PCR reads in MiXCR, one entry per CDR3 protein. Among roughly 430,000 distinct CDR3 sequences listed, 30% to 45% were seen once. Sequenced sample: blood. The source of these receptors is a girl aged 2 to 9 with multiple sclerosis. The CDR3 runs from the conserved cysteine through the conserved F or W. D genes are given only for firm matches. Expanded clones are given a class, and other clones once, few, many or no size at all.

size | D | J | V | DNA | CDR3
- | - | TRBJ1-6 | TRBV15 | TGTGCCACCAGCAGAGATGAGGGTTCACCCCTCCACTTT | CATSRDEGSPLHF
- | TRBD2 | TRBJ2-3 | TRBV5-1 | TGCGCCAGCAGCTTGAGGAAGCGGGAGGGCCATCGTCAGTCCCAAGATACGCAGTATTTT | CASSLRKREGHRQSQDTQYF
few | - | TRBJ1-2 | TRBV3-1 | TGTGCCAGCAGCCGGGGACGGTGGGGCTACACCTTC | CASSRGRWGYTF
few | - | TRBJ2-1 | TRBV12-5 | TGTGCTAGTGGTTTGACGGTTTATGAGCAGTTCTTC | CASGLTVYEQFF
few | - | TRBJ1-4 | TRBV27 | TGTGCCAGCAGGCCCTGGGGGGCTCAGGATGAAAAACTGTTTTTT | CASRPWGAQDEKLFF
- | - | TRBJ1-1 | TRBV3-1 | TGTGCCAGCAGTTATGGCCACAACACTGAAGCTTTCTTT | CASSYGHNTEAFF
- | TRBD2 | TRBJ2-1 | TRBV20-1 | TGCAGTGCTAGGGCTAGCGGGATCAATGAGCAGTTCTTC | CSARASGINEQFF
- | TRBD1 | TRBJ2-7 | TRBV7-3 | TGTGCCAGCAGCTTACCGGCTAGGGACAGTCTAGTAACCTACGAGCAGTACTTC | CASSLPARDSLVTYEQYF
- | - | TRBJ2-4 | TRBV7-2 | TGTGCCAGCAGCTTAACGGGTGACATTCAGTACTTC | CASSLTGDIQYF
- | TRBD1 | TRBJ2-1 | TRBV4-3 | TGCGCCAGCAGCCAAGATCGGACAGGGAGCTCCTACAATGAGCAGTTCTTC | CASSQDRTGSSYNEQFF
- | - | TRBJ2-3 | TRBV5-1 | TGCGCCAGCAGCTTCGGACAACCTTTAGGGAGAGATACGCAGTATTTT | CASSFGQPLGRDTQYF
- | TRBD2 | TRBJ2-5 | TRBV20-1 | TGCAGTGCTTACCACTCAATAGCGGGAGTGGAGACCCAGTACTTC | CSAYHSIAGVETQYF
- | TRBD1 | TRBJ2-7 | TRBV6-1 | TGTGCCAGCAGGCGAAGGGACAGGTCAAGCTCCTACGGGCAGTACTTC | CASRRRDRSSSYGQYF